This TCR beta chain came from a study of tumor and adjacent non-tumor tissue in lung cancer. Study as a whole: Stage I to III disease affected over nine men and roughly 5 women aged 31 to 76.

This clonotype was seen a single time. Its antigen is not identified. An end of the junction differs from the germline gene, which may be a read error. Broader study findings: Significantly higher TCR diversity was found in tumor than normal lung. Normal lung showed higher cumulative top 100 clone frequency than tumor.

RNA was extracted from bulk tissue without any cell sorting. More than 3 cm separated this lung sample from the edge of the tumor. Between August and November 2014, newly diagnosed, chemotherapy-naive lung cancer patients underwent thoracic surgery in China. Germline V CDR1 and CDR2: LGHNA, YSLEER. This CDR3 comprises 20 residues. TCRbeta libraries were built with three rounds of nested PCR, modified from ARM-PCR. Each CDR3 protein is one row after TCRdb ran MiXCR on the multiplex PCR reads. The table records about 110,000 distinct CDR3 sequences, 62% of them present only once. The sample taken for sequencing was distant non-tumor lung tissue. The clonotype comes from a man aged 60-69 years with non-small cell lung cancer. V usage is TRBV4-3 and J usage is TRBJ2-3; 14 positions agree with TRBD2. CDR3 sequence (DNA): TGCGCCAGCAGCCAACGGGGACTAGCGGGAGCGATTGGAAGCATAGATACGCAGTATTTT. Its translation is CASSQRGLAGAIGSIDTQYF.